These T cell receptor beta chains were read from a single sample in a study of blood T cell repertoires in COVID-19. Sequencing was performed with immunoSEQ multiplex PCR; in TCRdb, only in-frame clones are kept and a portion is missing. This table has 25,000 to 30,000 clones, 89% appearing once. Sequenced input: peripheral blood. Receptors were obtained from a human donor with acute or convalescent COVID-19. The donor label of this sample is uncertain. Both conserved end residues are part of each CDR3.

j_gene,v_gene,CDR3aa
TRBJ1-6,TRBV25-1,CASRTTGDSPLHF
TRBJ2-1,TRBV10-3,CAISEQDRGRVGEQFF
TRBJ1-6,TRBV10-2,CASREANSPLHF
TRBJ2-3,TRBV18,CASSPLADTQYF
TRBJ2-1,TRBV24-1,CATSDLGQGAAYNEQFF
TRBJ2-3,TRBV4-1,CASSQSFGTSGTDTQYF
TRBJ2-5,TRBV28,CASSRTSVETQYF
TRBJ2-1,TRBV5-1,CASSWTSGGAGYNEQFF
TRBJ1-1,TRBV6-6,CASRGTHAEAFF
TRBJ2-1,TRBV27,CASRLAVYNEQFF
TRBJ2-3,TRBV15,CATSRVEGEPDTQYF
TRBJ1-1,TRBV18,CASSPERGGTEAFF
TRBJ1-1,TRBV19,CASSPGTGNTEAFF
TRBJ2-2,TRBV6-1,CASSEASVGELFF
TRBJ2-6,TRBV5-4,CASSPGGNSGANVLTF
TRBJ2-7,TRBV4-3,CASSQGDRFKYEQYF
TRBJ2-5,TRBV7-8,CASSPPLGTGEETQYF
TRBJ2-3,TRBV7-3,CASSSSTSGGPQYF
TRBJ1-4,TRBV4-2,CASSQGDRGGLNEKLFF
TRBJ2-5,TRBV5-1,CASSLEGAETQYF
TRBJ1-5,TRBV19,CASRPDRGNQPQHF
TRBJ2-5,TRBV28,CASRKGGRETQYF